This T cell receptor beta chain stems from a study of response to subunit inactivated influenza vaccine. MiXCR was run by TCRdb on the RT-PCR reads, yielding one entry per CDR3 protein. This repertoire shows under 850,000 distinct CDR3 sequences, 15% to 20% found once; its top ten account for roughly 10%. This clonotype has more than one count but fewer than ten. Trimming removed 7 bases at V and 0 bases at J, with 7 bases between. This CDR3 has 14 residues. Germline V gives CDR1 MDHEN, CDR2 SYDVKM. The sample was PBMCs from blood, taken approximately 5 days after vaccination. The chain uses TRBV28 and TRBJ2-6; D is unclear. The clonotype comes from a man aged 45-60 years who received an inactivated influenza vaccine. The CDR3 region is CASTVGSGANVLTF. CDR3 DNA: TGTGCCAGCACGGTGGGCTCTGGGGCCAACGTCCTGACTTTC.